The clone carrying this TCR beta chain was detected only once. The data belong to a study of cytomegalovirus exposure and HLA in healthy donors. Trimming removed 3 bases from V and 3 bases from J, with 15 bases in between. There are 15 residues in the CDR3. Germline values: CDR1 LGHNA, CDR2 YSLEER. PCR employed 60 Vbeta and 13 Jbeta primers. The repertoire was sequenced with immunoSEQ multiplex PCR; TCRdb's copy has only in-frame clones and lacks some. The data contain 85,000 to 90,000 clones, around 89% of them singletons. The sequence derives from a man aged 18 to 30 in good health and CMV-seronegative. The chain uses TRBV4-3 and TRBJ2-7; D may be TRBD1 (6 bases). The sample taken for sequencing was PBMCs. The CDR3 DNA reads TGCGCCAGCAGCCAGGATACAGGGTCTGGCTACGAGCAGTACTTC. As protein: CASSQDTGSGYEQYF.